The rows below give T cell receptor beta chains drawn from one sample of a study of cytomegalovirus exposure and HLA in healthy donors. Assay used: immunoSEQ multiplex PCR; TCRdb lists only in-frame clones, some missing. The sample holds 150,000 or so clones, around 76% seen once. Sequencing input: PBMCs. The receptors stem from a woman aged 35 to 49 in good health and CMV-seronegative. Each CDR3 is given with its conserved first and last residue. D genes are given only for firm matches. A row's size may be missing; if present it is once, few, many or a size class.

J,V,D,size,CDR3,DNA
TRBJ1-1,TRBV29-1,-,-,CSVDSPGDTEAFF,TGCAGCGTTGACTCCCCAGGGGACACTGAAGCTTTCTTT
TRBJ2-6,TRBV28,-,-,CASVSYASGANVLTF,TGTGCCAGCGTATCCTACGCGTCTGGGGCCAACGTCCTGACTTTC
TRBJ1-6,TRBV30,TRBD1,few,CAWNTGGSPEAPLHF,TGTGCCTGGAATACAGGGGGAAGCCCTGAGGCGCCCCTCCACTTT
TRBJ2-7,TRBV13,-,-,CASSLGLDSGIYEQYF,TGTGCCAGCAGCTTAGGCCTGGATAGCGGAATTTACGAGCAGTACTTC
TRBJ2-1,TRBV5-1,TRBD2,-,CASSLGPMSGRSDEQFF,TGCGCCAGCAGCTTGGGCCCCATGAGCGGGAGGTCGGATGAGCAGTTCTTC
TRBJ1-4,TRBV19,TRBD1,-,CASSDWAGGTNEKLFF,TGTGCCAGTAGTGATTGGGCAGGGGGCACTAATGAAAAACTGTTTTTT
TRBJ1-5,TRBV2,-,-,CASSQGSNQPQHF,TGTGCCAGCAGTCAGGGGAGCAATCAGCCCCAGCATTTT
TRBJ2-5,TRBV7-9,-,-,CASSLGVGGDETQYF,TGTGCCAGCAGCTTAGGCGTTGGCGGGGATGAGACCCAGTACTTC
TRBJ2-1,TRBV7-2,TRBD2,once,CASGGSSYNEQFF,TGTGCCAGCGGCGGGAGCTCCTACAATGAGCAGTTCTTC
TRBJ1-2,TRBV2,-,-,CASSLLQGRDGYTF,TGTGCCAGCAGTTTACTACAGGGTCGAGATGGCTACACCTTC
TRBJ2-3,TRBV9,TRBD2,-,CASSVARLASTDTQYF,TGTGCCAGCAGCGTAGCTCGACTAGCTAGCACAGATACGCAGTATTTT
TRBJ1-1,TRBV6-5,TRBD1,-,CASSRRQGRTEAFF,TGTGCCAGCAGTCGCCGACAGGGAAGGACTGAAGCTTTCTTT
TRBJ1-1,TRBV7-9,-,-,CASSSPSEGRVAFF,TGTGCCAGCAGCTCACCCTCGGAGGGCAGGGTGGCTTTCTTT